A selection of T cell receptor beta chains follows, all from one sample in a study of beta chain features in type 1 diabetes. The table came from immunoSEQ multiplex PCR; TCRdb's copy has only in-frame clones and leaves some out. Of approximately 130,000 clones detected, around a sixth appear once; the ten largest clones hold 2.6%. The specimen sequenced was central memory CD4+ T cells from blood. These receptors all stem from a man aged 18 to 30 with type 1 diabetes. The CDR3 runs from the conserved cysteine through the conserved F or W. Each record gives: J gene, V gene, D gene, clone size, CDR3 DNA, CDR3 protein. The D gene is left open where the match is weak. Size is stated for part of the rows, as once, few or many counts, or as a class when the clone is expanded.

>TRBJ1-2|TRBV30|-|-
TGTGCCTGGAGGCGGACAGACGCAATCTATGGCTACACCTTC
CAWRRTDAIYGYTF
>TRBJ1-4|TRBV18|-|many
TGTGCCAGCTCACCATCCGGGGGGAATGAAAAACTGTTTTTT
CASSPSGGNEKLFF
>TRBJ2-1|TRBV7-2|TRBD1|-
TGTGCCAGCAGCTTAGCCAGGGGGAATGAGCAGTTCTTC
CASSLARGNEQFF
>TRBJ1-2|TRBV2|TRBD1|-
TGTGCCAGCGGACAGGGCGCCTATGGCTACACCTTC
CASGQGAYGYTF
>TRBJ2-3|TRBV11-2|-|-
TGTGCCAGCAGCCCTGGGCGGACAGATACGCAGTATTTT
CASSPGRTDTQYF
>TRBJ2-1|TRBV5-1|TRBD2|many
TGCGCCAGCAGCTTGGCGGCTAGCGGGAGCAATGAGCAGTTCTTC
CASSLAASGSNEQFF
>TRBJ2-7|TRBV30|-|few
TGTGCCTGGAGTGTGTGGCTGGCGCGGGAGCAGTACTTC
CAWSVWLAREQYF
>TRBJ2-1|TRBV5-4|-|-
TGTGCCAGCAGCCCCAAGCAGGGGCCCGGAAACAATGAGCAGTTCTTC
CASSPKQGPGNNEQFF
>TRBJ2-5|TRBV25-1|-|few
TGTGCCAGCAGTGAATTTCAGGGTTATGAGACCCAGTACTTC
CASSEFQGYETQYF
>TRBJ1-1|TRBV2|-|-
TGTGCCAGCAGCCTTGACAGGATCAAACTTGAAGCTTTCTTT
CASSLDRIKLEAFF
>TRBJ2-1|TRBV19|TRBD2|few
TGTGCCACCCGTAGCGGGGCCTACAATGAGCAGTTCTTC
CATRSGAYNEQFF
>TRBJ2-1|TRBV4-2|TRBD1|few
TGTGCCAGCAGCCCGGGACAGGTCGCGGGTGAGCAGTTCTTC
CASSPGQVAGEQFF
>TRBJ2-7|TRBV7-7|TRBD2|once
TGTGCTAGCAGCGCAGCGGGGCCCTCCTACGAGCAGTACTTC
CASSAAGPSYEQYF
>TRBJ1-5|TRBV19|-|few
TGTGCCAGTAGCGACGGACATACCAATCAGCCCCAGCATTTT
CASSDGHTNQPQHF
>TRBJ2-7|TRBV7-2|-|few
TGTGCCAGCAGCTTAGCGCTGGGATCTCGCGAGCAGTACTTC
CASSLALGSREQYF
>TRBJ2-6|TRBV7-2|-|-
TGTGCCAGCAGTCCTCAGGGACCCGGGGCCAACGTCCTGACTTTC
CASSPQGPGANVLTF
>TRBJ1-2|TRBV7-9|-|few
TGTGCCAGCAGCTTAGACACTAACTATGGCTACACCTTC
CASSLDTNYGYTF
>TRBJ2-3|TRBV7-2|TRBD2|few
TGTGCCAGCAGCCTCATGGGACTAGCGGGGGCAGATACGCAGTATTTT
CASSLMGLAGADTQYF
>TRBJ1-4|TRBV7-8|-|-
TGTGCCAGCAGCTTAGTAGACAGCTCTTATGAAAAACTGTTTTTT
CASSLVDSSYEKLFF
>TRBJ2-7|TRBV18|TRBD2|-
TGTGCCAGCTCACCAGGAGCGGGGGCCCTCTACGAGCAGTACTTC
CASSPGAGALYEQYF
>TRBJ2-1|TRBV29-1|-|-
TGCAGCGTTGCTGCACAGGGACCAAATGAGCAGTTCTTC
CSVAAQGPNEQFF
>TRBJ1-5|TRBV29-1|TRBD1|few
TGCAGCGTGGGGACAGGGGAACATCAGCCCCAGCATTTT
CSVGTGEHQPQHF
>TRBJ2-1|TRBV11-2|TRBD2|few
TGTGCCAGCAGCTTGGGACTAGCGTCTGGTGAGCAGTTCTTC
CASSLGLASGEQFF
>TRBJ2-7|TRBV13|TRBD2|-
TGTGCCAGCAGCACCCAGTTAGCGGGAGTCGGGGAGCAGTACTTC
CASSTQLAGVGEQYF
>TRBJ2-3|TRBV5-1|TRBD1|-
TGCGCCAGCAGCCAAGACAGGGAGAGGACGCAGTATTTT
CASSQDRERTQYF
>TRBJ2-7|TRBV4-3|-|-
TGCGCCAGCAGCCATCTGACCGGCGAGCAGTACTTC
CASSHLTGEQYF
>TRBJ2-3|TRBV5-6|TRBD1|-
TGTGCCAGCATGGGACAGGGGGCAGATACGCAGTATTTT
CASMGQGADTQYF
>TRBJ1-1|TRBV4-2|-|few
TGTGCCAGCAGTCAAGGGAAAGGGAACATGAACACTGAAGCTTTCTTT
CASSQGKGNMNTEAFF
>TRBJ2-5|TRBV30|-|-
TGTGCCTGGAGTACCGAGTACCAAGAGACCCAGTACTTC
CAWSTEYQETQYF
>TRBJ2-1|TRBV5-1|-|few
TGCGCCAGCAGCTTTCCCCCACCCGCGTATGAGCAGTTCTTC
CASSFPPPAYEQFF
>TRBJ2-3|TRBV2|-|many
TGTGCCAGCAGTCTCAGCCTACACACAGATACGCAGTATTTT
CASSLSLHTDTQYF
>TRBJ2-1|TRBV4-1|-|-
TGCGCCAGCAGCCAAGCACCTGTCAATGAGCAGTTCTTC
CASSQAPVNEQFF
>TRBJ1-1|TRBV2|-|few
TGTGCCAGCACAGGGGATTACGGCACTGAAGCTTTCTTT
CASTGDYGTEAFF
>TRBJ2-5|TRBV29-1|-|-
TGCAGCGTTGCGGGAATTGGGGAGACCCAGTACTTC
CSVAGIGETQYF
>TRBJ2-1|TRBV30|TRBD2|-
TGTGCCTGGAGTGTAGGGACTAGCGCTCGAGAATGGAATGAGCAGTTCTTC
CAWSVGTSAREWNEQFF
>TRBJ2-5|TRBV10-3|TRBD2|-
TGTGCCATCAGTGAGGCTTGGGGACTAGCGGGGGAAGAGACCCAGTACTTC
CAISEAWGLAGEETQYF
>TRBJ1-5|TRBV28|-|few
TGTGCCAGTAACCCACCAGGGTTAGCTCAGCCCCAGCATTTT
CASNPPGLAQPQHF
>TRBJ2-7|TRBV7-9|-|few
TGTGCCAGCACCGAAGTGATTAGCTCCTACGAGCAGTACTTC
CASTEVISSYEQYF
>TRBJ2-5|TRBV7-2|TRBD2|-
TGTGCCAGCAGCCTCGGACTAGCGGGGAGCCAAGAGACCCAGTACTTC
CASSLGLAGSQETQYF
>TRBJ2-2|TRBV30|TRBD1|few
TGTGCCTGGTCCCCGACAGGGACGTGGACCGGGGAGCTGTTTTTT
CAWSPTGTWTGELFF
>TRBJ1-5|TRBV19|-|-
TGTGCCAGTATGCGCTCCCACAGAGGGCACGATCAGCCCCAGCATTTT
CASMRSHRGHDQPQHF
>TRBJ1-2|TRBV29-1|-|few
TGCAGCGTTGAAGAGCGTGGCTACACCTTC
CSVEERGYTF
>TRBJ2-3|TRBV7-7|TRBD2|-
TGTGCTAGCAGCTCGGGCGGGAGGGGGGATACGCAGTATTTT
CASSSGGRGDTQYF
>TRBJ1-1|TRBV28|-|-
TGTGCCAGCACCGGGATGAACACTGAAGCTTTCTTT
CASTGMNTEAFF
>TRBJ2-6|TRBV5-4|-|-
TGTGCCAGCAGCTCCGGCCAGGGCTCCGGGGCCAACGTCCTGACTTTC
CASSSGQGSGANVLTF
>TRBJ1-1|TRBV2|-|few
TGTGCCAGCAGTGACAACTGGAACACTGAAGCTTTCTTT
CASSDNWNTEAFF
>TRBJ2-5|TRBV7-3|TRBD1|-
TGTGCCAGCTCCGGGACAGCAAAAGAGACCCAGTACTTC
CASSGTAKETQYF
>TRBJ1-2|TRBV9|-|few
TGTGCCAGCAGCGGGAGGGGTGTCGGCTATGGCTACACCTTC
CASSGRGVGYGYTF
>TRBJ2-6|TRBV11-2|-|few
TGTGCCAGCAGCTTAGGCCGCTCCCGAAGCGGGGCCAACGTCCTGACTTTC
CASSLGRSRSGANVLTF